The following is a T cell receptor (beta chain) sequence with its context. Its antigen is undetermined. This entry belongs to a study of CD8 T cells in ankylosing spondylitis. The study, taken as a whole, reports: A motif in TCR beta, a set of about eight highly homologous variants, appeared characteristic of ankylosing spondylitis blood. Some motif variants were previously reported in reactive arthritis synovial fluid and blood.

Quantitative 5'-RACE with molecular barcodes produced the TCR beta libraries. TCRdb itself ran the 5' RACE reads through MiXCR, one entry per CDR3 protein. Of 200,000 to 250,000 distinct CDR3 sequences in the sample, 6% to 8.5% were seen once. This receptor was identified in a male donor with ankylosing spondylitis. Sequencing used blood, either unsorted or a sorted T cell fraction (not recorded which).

The CDR3 bases are TGTGCCAGCAGCTCAGACCGAGCGGGGCACTACGGCGAGCAGTACTTC. Encoded protein: CASSSDRAGHYGEQYF. The chain is built from TRBV7-1 and TRBJ2-7; 7 bases are a match to TRBD2. TRBV7-1 is treated as an ORF (open reading frame) with a function not yet certain. The J segment lost 6 bases and the V segment lost 1 base, leaving 12 bases of the junction unmatched. This CDR3 comprises 16 residues.